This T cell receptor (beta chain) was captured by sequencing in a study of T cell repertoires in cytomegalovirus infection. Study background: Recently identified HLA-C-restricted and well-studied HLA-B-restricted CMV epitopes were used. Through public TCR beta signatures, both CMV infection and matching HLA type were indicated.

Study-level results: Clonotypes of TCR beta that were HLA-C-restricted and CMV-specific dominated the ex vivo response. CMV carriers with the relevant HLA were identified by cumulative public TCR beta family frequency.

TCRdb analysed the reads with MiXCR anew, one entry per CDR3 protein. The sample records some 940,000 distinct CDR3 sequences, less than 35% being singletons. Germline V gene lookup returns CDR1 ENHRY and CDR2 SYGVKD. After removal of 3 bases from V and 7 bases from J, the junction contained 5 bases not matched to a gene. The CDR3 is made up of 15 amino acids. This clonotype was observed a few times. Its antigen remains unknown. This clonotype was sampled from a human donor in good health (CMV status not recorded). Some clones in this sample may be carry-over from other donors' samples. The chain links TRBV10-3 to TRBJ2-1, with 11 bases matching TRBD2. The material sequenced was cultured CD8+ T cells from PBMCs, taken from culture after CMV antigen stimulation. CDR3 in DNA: TGTGCCATCAGTGATACTAGCGGGGGAGGAAATGAGCAGTTCTTC. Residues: CAISDTSGGGNEQFF.